This T cell receptor (beta chain) was observed in a study of blood T cell repertoires in COVID-19. Whole-study context: Some COVID-19 samples were acute and others convalescent; all came from the United States, Italy and Spain.

This CDR3 region has 14 residues. The germline V gene encodes CDR1 SNHLY and CDR2 FYNNEI. The V end lost 0 bases, the J end lost 6 bases, and 8 bases lay between the germline ends. Method: immunoSEQ multiplex PCR; TCRdb's copy keeps in-frame clones and lacks some. The sample holds 200,000 to 250,000 clones, over 75% seen once. The clonotype originates from a man aged 35-49 years with active or convalescent COVID-19. Sequencing input: peripheral blood. This rearrangement joins TRBV2 to TRBJ2-2; D remains unclear. CDR3 protein: CASSEAPRSGELFF. DNA of the CDR3: TGTGCCAGCAGTGAAGCACCGAGGTCCGGGGAGCTGTTTTTT.